Below are 25 T cell receptor beta chains sequenced from a single sample in a study of identical twins. TCRdb re-derived calls from the 5' RACE reads in MiXCR, one entry per CDR3 protein. Among about 660,000 distinct CDR3 sequences listed, about 9.4% were seen once. The same specimen was also included in a second study, on yellow fever vaccine responses in identical twins.

The sequenced sample consisted of PBMCs. These receptors all come from a woman aged 18-35 years in good health.

This clonotype has a count of ten or more. CDR3 protein: CASSSWEGDTEAFF. CDR3 nucleotide sequence: TGCGCCAGCAGCTCCTGGGAGGGGGACACTGAAGCTTTCTTT. The chain recombines TRBV5-1 with TRBJ1-1, with D possibly TRBD1 on 6 matching bases. The CDR3 has 14 amino acids. V was pared by 3 bases and J by 3 bases, with 12 bases between. Germline V gene lookup returns CDR1 SGHRS and CDR2 YFSETQ.

This clonotype was recorded at least ten times. The gene calls are TRBV24-1 and TRBJ1-6, with TRBD1 matching over 7 bases. V shed 4 bases and J 7 bases; nucleotides not matched to a gene: 3. Germline values: CDR1 KGHDR, CDR2 SFDVKD. The CDR3 runs to 14 residues. Here the CDR3 reads CATSEAGGNSPLHF. CDR3 in DNA: TGTGCCACCAGTGAGGCAGGGGGGAATTCACCCCTCCACTTT.

This clonotype showed up just a few times. The chain uses TRBV5-1 and TRBJ2-7, with 8 nucleotides matching TRBD1. This CDR3 has 15 residues. Germline V gene data show CDR1 as SGHRS and CDR2 as YFSETQ. With 5 bases clipped from V and 1 base from J, the junction kept 8 bases outside the gene matches. In DNA form, the CDR3 reads TGCGCCAGCAGGACTGGGACAGGCCGTTCCTACGAGCAGTACTTC. Residues: CASRTGTGRSYEQYF.

This clonotype was seen only a few times. This chain links TRBV9 with TRBJ2-7; D is perhaps TRBD2 (6 bases). Germline CDR1 SGDLS, CDR2 YYNGEE. This CDR3 is built from 15 residues. Trimming cost V 0 bases and J 2 bases, with 12 bases left between them. The CDR3 is CASSVGRDDPYEQYF. The CDR3, as DNA: TGTGCCAGCAGCGTAGGGCGGGACGATCCCTACGAGCAGTACTTC.

This clonotype has more than one count but fewer than ten. This chain uses TRBV30 with TRBJ2-3; D might be TRBD1 (5 bases). V was clipped by 3 bases and J by 4 bases, with 8 bases between them. Germline CDR1 and CDR2: GTSNPN and SVGIG (reference sequence). The CDR3 is made up of 12 amino acids. Here the CDR3 DNA reads TGTGCCTGGAGGGGGCTTGCAGATACGCAGTATTTT. This translates into CAWRGLADTQYF.

This clonotype was observed at least ten times. V and J are TRBV7-9 and TRBJ1-1; maybe TRBD1 (5 bases). The CDR3 contains 14 residues. Trimming shortened V by 7 bases and J by 4 bases, and 16 bases separated the two germline ends. Germline V gives CDR1 SEHNR, CDR2 FQNEAQ (reference sequence). The CDR3 reads CASIPSMRGTEAFF. CDR3 sequence (DNA): TGTGCCAGCATCCCCTCTATGAGGGGCACTGAAGCTTTCTTT.

This clonotype was found many times. This chain links TRBV12-3 or TRBV12-4 with TRBJ2-1; D is unresolved. Trimming pared 2 bases from V and 2 bases from J, leaving 10 bases between. This CDR3 contains 15 residues. The chain's CDR3 is CASSLRVIAYNEQFF. As DNA, the CDR3 is TGTGCCAGCAGTTTAAGGGTTATCGCCTACAATGAGCAGTTCTTC.

This chain joins TRBV2 and TRBJ2-7; TRBD1 aligns across 10 bases. V trimming: 8 bases; J trimming: 2 bases; junction bases outside the gene matches: 3. The CDR3 totals 13 residues. CDR1 and CDR2 (germline): SNHLY, FYNNEI. The CDR3 here is CASGGTGAYEQYF. CDR3 DNA: TGTGCCAGCGGAGGGACAGGGGCCTACGAGCAGTACTTC. The full variable domain, in which reference TRBV2 and TRBJ2-7 provide the parts outside the CDR3, is EPEVTQTPSHQVTQMGQEVILRCVPISNHLYFYWYRQILGQKVEFLVSFYNNEISEKSEIFDDQFSVERPDGSNFTLKIRSTKLEDSAMYFCASGGTGAYEQYFGPGTRLTVT.

The rearrangement links TRBV11-1 to TRBJ2-1, with 12 nucleotides matching TRBD2. Germline trimming cut 5 bases from V and 0 bases from J; bases unmatched to any gene: 14. From germline, CDR1 is SGHAT and CDR2 FQDESV (reference sequence). The CDR3 totals 20 residues. The CDR3: CASSQGPGLAGPSSYNEQFF. The CDR3 DNA follows: TGTGCCAGCAGCCAGGGACCGGGACTAGCGGGCCCAAGCTCCTACAATGAGCAGTTCTTC.

The genes are TRBV29-1 and TRBJ2-3; 9 positions match TRBD2. Unmatched junction bases numbered 13, after V lost 6 bases and J lost 6 bases. Per germline, CDR1 SQVTM and CDR2 ANQGSEA. The CDR3 is 15 amino acids. The CDR3 nucleotides are TGCAGCGTACCTCCTCCAGGACTAGCGTCGGATACGCAGTATTTT. Its protein product is CSVPPPGLASDTQYF.

This clonotype has only a few counts. This chain joins TRBV11-2 and TRBJ2-7; D uncertain. CDR1 and CDR2 (germline): SGHAT, FQNNGV. The CDR3 runs 17 residues. The V end was cut by 0 bases, the J end by 2 bases, with 17 bases between. The CDR3 sequence: CASSLERTRDGTYEQYF. CDR3 bases: TGTGCCAGCAGCTTAGAAAGGACGCGCGATGGCACCTACGAGCAGTACTTC.

This clonotype was recorded many times. The chain recombines TRBV20-1 with TRBJ2-1; possibly TRBD2 for D (5 bases). The V and J ends lost 5 bases and 0 bases respectively, with 20 bases between them. The CDR3 extends over 17 amino acids. Germline lookup yields CDR1 DFQATT and CDR2 SNEGSKA (reference sequence). CDR3 nucleotides: TGCAGTGCTCTCCCGGTGGAGCGGACGAGCTCCTACAATGAGCAGTTCTTC. It encodes CSALPVERTSSYNEQFF.

In its sample, this clonotype was seen a few times. This chain connects TRBV12-3 or TRBV12-4 to TRBJ2-3; TRBD1 or TRBD2 may be the D gene (5 bases each). Trimming left V 8 bases short and J 4 bases short, with 13 bases between. The CDR3 has 13 amino acids. The CDR3 DNA follows: TGTGCCAGCCATCTCGGGACGGCAGATACGCAGTATTTT. Protein: CASHLGTADTQYF.

Points on this clonotype: Germline and junction disagree at one end, which may indicate a read error. V gene TRBV20-1 combines with J gene TRBJ2-7; TRBD2 aligns across 14 bases. The CDR3 is 17 amino acids. CDR1 and CDR2 from the germline V gene are DFQATT and SNEGSKA (reference sequence). CDR3: CCAKGLAGDGGIYEQYF. DNA for the CDR3: TGCTGTGCTAAGGGACTAGCGGGAGACGGTGGGATCTACGAGCAGTACTTC.

The chain has TRBV6-2 or TRBV6-3 and TRBJ2-1; the match to TRBD2 covers 8 bases. Germline values: CDR1 MNHEY, CDR2 SVGEGT. V trimming: 2 bases; J trimming: 2 bases; junction bases outside the gene matches: 2. This CDR3 spans 15 amino acids. The CDR3 DNA reads as TGTGCCAGCAGTTACCTCGGGAGGGCCTACAATGAGCAGTTCTTC. Translating gives CASSYLGRAYNEQFF.

This clonotype was recorded a few times. The rearrangement links TRBV28 to TRBJ2-7; TRBD1 aligns across 8 bases. The trim removed 5 bases at V and 0 bases at J, leaving 9 bases unmatched. The CDR3 extends over 16 amino acids. Germline V gene lookup returns CDR1 MDHEN and CDR2 SYDVKM. CDR3 loop: CASSGLDREVSYEQYF. CDR3 DNA: TGTGCCAGCAGTGGACTGGACAGGGAAGTCTCCTACGAGCAGTACTTC.

A note on this clonotype: A read error is possible here, since a much larger clone lies one base away. The rearrangement uses TRBV7-6 and TRBJ1-1, with D maybe TRBD1 (6 bases). V was pared by 1 base and J by 1 base, with 10 bases between. Germline values: CDR1 SGHVS, CDR2 FNYEAQ. This CDR3 is built from 15 residues. CDR3 loop: CASSLEAGENTEAFF. DNA for the CDR3: TGTGCCAGCAGCTTAGAGGCAGGGGAGAACACTGAAGCTTTCTTT.

The chain links TRBV11-3 to TRBJ2-2; D possibly matches TRBD1 or TRBD2 (5 bases each). Germline-derived CDR1 and CDR2 are SGHNT and YENEEA. With 5 bases removed from V and 4 bases from J, the gap between germline ends came to 14 bases. The CDR3 runs 15 residues. CDR3 sequence reads: CASSPYGAPTGELFF. The CDR3 DNA follows: TGTGCCAGCAGCCCTTACGGGGCCCCCACCGGGGAGCTGTTTTTT.

The chain links TRBV5-5 to TRBJ2-1; D call uncertain. Trimming shortened V by 3 bases and J by 6 bases, and 13 bases separated the two germline ends. Germline loops: CDR1 SGHKS, CDR2 YYEKEE (reference sequence). The CDR3 length is 14 residues. In DNA, the CDR3 is TGTGCCAGCAGCTGGGTTGGGCTACCCAATGAGCAGTTCTTC. Residues: CASSWVGLPNEQFF.

V is TRBV28 and J is TRBJ2-3; D possibly matches TRBD1 or TRBD2 (5 bases each). CDR1 is MDHEN and CDR2 is SYDVKM in the germline V gene. Trimming removed 8 bases at V and 4 bases at J, with 19 bases between. CDR3 length: 15 amino acids. The CDR3, as DNA: TGTGCCAGCGGGGGTTGGGCAGGACCCTCAGATACGCAGTATTTT. This translates into CASGGWAGPSDTQYF. The entire variable domain, with the rest obtained from reference TRBV28 and TRBJ2-3, is as follows: DVKVTQSSRYLVKRTGEKVFLECVQDMDHENMFWYRQDPGLGLRLIYFSYDVKMKEKGDIPEGYSVSREKKERFSLILESASTNQTSMYLCASGGWAGPSDTQYFGPGTRLTVL.

This clonotype turned up a few times. The chain couples TRBV29-1 to TRBJ1-1; no definite D call. V shed 6 bases and J shed 0 bases, with 14 bases lying between them. Germline V gene lookup returns CDR1 SQVTM and CDR2 ANQGSEA. The length of the CDR3 is 14 residues. In DNA form, the CDR3 reads TGCAGCGTGGACGGGGAAAGGCTGAACACTGAAGCTTTCTTT. It codes for CSVDGERLNTEAFF.

V is TRBV6-1 and J is TRBJ2-5; 11 positions match TRBD2. There are 17 residues in the CDR3. Germline V gene data show CDR1 as MNHNS and CDR2 as SASEGT. J lost 1 base, V lost 3 bases, and 7 bases had no gene match. The CDR3 loop reads CASSEILGLAAQETQYF. DNA of the CDR3: TGTGCCAGCAGTGAGATCCTGGGACTAGCGGCCCAAGAGACCCAGTACTTC.

The J gene is TRBJ2-5, the V gene TRBV11-2, with 14 bases fitting TRBD2. Germline trimming cut 5 bases from V and 5 bases from J; bases unmatched to any gene: 16. This CDR3 spans 19 amino acids. Germline V gives CDR1 SGHAT, CDR2 FQNNGV. The CDR3 DNA reads as TGTGCCAGCAGCCAGCAGGGACTAGCGGGAGCGGGGTTTGTGGAGACCCAGTACTTC. This translates into CASSQQGLAGAGFVETQYF.

This rearrangement joins TRBV19 to TRBJ2-1, with D possibly called TRBD1 or TRBD2 (6 bases each). Germline V gives CDR1 LNHDA, CDR2 SQIVND (reference sequence). The CDR3 spans 16 residues. The V end was cut by 3 bases, the J end by 6 bases, with 18 bases between. The CDR3 DNA sequence: TGTGCCAGTAGTATCAGGGAGGTGGGGGCAGTCAATGAGCAGTTCTTC. Translated, it gives CASSIREVGAVNEQFF.

This clonotype was counted between two and nine times. V is TRBV19 and J is TRBJ2-7, with 13 bases aligning to TRBD2. Germline lookup yields CDR1 LNHDA and CDR2 SQIVND (reference sequence). The CDR3 has 15 residues. J lost 3 bases, V lost 4 bases, and 3 bases had no gene match. The CDR3, as DNA: TGTGCCAGTAGTACAGGACTAGCGGGAGTCTACGAGCAGTACTTC. This gives the protein CASSTGLAGVYEQYF.